The 22 T cell receptor beta chains in this list originate from one sample, sequenced in a study of blood T cell repertoires in COVID-19. Only in-frame clones appear in the TCRdb table, and some are missing; sequencing was by immunoSEQ multiplex PCR. This table has roughly 100,000 clones, about four fifths appearing once. Sequenced input: peripheral blood. These receptors were taken from a human donor in a cohort sampled during active COVID-19.

The J gene is TRBJ2-1, the V gene TRBV18; maybe TRBD2 (5 bases). V dropped 4 bases and J dropped 0 bases, with 13 bases sitting between them. Germline values: CDR1 KGHSH, CDR2 LQKENI. This CDR3 contains 16 residues. CDR3 region: CASSRGRGSSYNEQFF. In DNA form, the CDR3 reads TGTGCCAGCTCACGAGGTAGAGGGAGCTCCTACAATGAGCAGTTCTTC. Filled out from reference TRBV18 and TRBJ2-1, the complete variable domain reads NAGVMQNPRHLVRRRGQEARLRCSPMKGHSHVYWYRQLPEEGLKFMVYLQKENIIDESGMPKERFSAEFPKEGPSILRIQQVVRGDSAAYFCASSRGRGSSYNEQFFGPGTRLTVL.

The V gene is TRBV30, the J gene TRBJ1-2; TRBD1 matches at 8 bases. The J segment lost 3 bases and the V segment lost 0 bases, leaving 15 bases of the junction unmatched. This CDR3 is built from 18 residues. Per germline, CDR1 GTSNPN and CDR2 SVGIG (reference sequence). The CDR3 bases are TGTGCCTGGAGTGTACCATCGGCAGGGGGCAAAGGATACTATGGCTACACCTTC. Translated: CAWSVPSAGGKGYYGYTF.

The chain joins TRBV27 to TRBJ1-5; 7 positions agree with TRBD1. This CDR3 comprises 14 residues. In germline, CDR1 is MNHEY, CDR2 SMNVEV (reference sequence). Trimming cost V 4 bases and J 7 bases; bases outside gene matches: 7. CDR3 in amino acids: CASSSTGARQPQHF. CDR3 DNA: TGTGCCAGCAGTTCAACAGGGGCTCGGCAGCCCCAGCATTTT.

The rearrangement uses TRBV28 and TRBJ1-5, with TRBD1 matching 9 bases. CDR1 is MDHEN and CDR2 is SYDVKM in the germline V gene. This CDR3 contains 12 residues. V lost 7 bases to trimming and J lost 6 bases; unmatched junction nucleotides: 1. The CDR3 nucleotides read TGTGCCAGCACACAGGGGGCTCAGCCCCAGCATTTT. Protein: CASTQGAQPQHF.

The V call is TRBV11-2, the J call TRBJ2-7; D is uncertain. V was clipped by 0 bases and J by 0 bases, with 6 bases between them. The CDR3 consists of 14 residues. Germline V gene data show CDR1 as SGHAT and CDR2 as FQNNGV. CDR3 sequence reads: CASSLEIGSYEQYF. The CDR3 region has the DNA TGTGCCAGCAGCTTAGAAATCGGCTCCTACGAGCAGTACTTC.

This chain uses TRBV12-3 or TRBV12-4 with TRBJ1-5; no definite D call. This CDR3 has 12 amino acids. Trimming pared 6 bases from V and 7 bases from J, leaving 10 bases between. The CDR3 region has the DNA TGTGCCAGCAGGATCCGTGGCCAGCCCCAGCATTTT. This sequence encodes CASRIRGQPQHF.

In its sample, this clone was seen a few times. This chain uses TRBV19 with TRBJ2-7, with D unresolved. The CDR3 runs 13 residues. The V and J ends lost 1 base and 3 bases respectively, with 7 bases between them. Germline V gives CDR1 LNHDA, CDR2 SQIVND (reference sequence). DNA for the CDR3: TGTGCCAGTAGTATAGGCCGTAGCTACGAGCAGTACTTC. This gives the protein CASSIGRSYEQYF.

J is TRBJ2-2 and V is TRBV3-1 (or the pseudogene TRBV3-2); D is ambiguous. Germline lookup yields CDR1 LGHDT and CDR2 YNNKEL (reference sequence). V shed 1 base and J shed 6 bases, with 6 bases lying between them. The CDR3 consists of 13 residues. The CDR3 bases are TGTGCCAGCAGCCAAGGTTTAGCCGGGGAGCTGTTTTTT. It encodes CASSQGLAGELFF.

The genes are TRBV28 and TRBJ1-3; maybe TRBD1 (5 bases). Germline-derived CDR1 and CDR2 are MDHEN and SYDVKM. Trimming shortened V by 10 bases and J by 0 bases, and 16 bases separated the two germline ends. CDR3 length equals 15 residues. The CDR3 protein is CAITGGVNSGNTIYF. CDR3 sequence (DNA): TGTGCCATCACGGGGGGGGTAAACTCTGGAAACACCATATATTTT.

The chain's CDR3 is CASSPENEQFF. CDR3 sequence (DNA): TGTGCCAGCTCACCGGAGAATGAGCAGTTCTTC. This chain uses TRBV18 with TRBJ2-1; D gene ambiguous. Germline lookup yields CDR1 KGHSH and CDR2 LQKENI. This CDR3 is 11 amino acids long. The ends were cut back, 3 bases at V and 7 bases at J, with 4 bases in the middle.

The chain couples TRBV10-1 to TRBJ1-1, with D perhaps matching TRBD1 (6 bases). Germline CDR1 reads WNHNN; CDR2 reads SYGVQD (reference sequence). Deletions cut 5 bases from V and 9 bases from J, with 10 bases between. This CDR3 is built from 11 residues. The DNA for the CDR3 is TGCGCCAGCAGTCAGGGGCGACAAGCTTTCTTT. As protein: CASSQGRQAFF.

The chain uses TRBV11-2 and TRBJ1-1; 8 nucleotides line up with TRBD1. After removal of 5 bases from V and 7 bases from J, the junction contained 15 bases not matched to a gene. The CDR3 covers 16 residues. Looked up from germline, CDR1 is SGHAT and CDR2 is FQNNGV. CDR3 loop: CASSTIRGLSIGEAFF. The CDR3 nucleotides are TGTGCCAGCAGCACCATCAGGGGGCTCTCCATCGGTGAAGCTTTCTTT.

Relative to its sample, this clone is medium-sized. This sequence joins TRBV27 and TRBJ2-4; 8 positions match TRBD1. Germline loops: CDR1 MNHEY, CDR2 SMNVEV (reference sequence). CDR3 size: 14 residues. Trimming at V came to 5 bases and at J to 1 base, leaving 1 base not matched to a gene. The CDR3 region has the DNA TGTGCCAGCAGTGACAGGGGCGCCAAAAACATTCAGTACTTC. Amino acid sequence: CASSDRGAKNIQYF.

This chain uses TRBV6-6 with TRBJ2-5; TRBD2 aligns across 9 bases. This CDR3 spans 15 amino acids. CDR1 is MNHNY, CDR2 SVGAGI, per germline (reference sequence). Trimming took 4 bases from V and 5 from J; bases not matched to a gene: 8. This chain's CDR3 is CASSFRRGGLETQYF. CDR3 nucleotide sequence: TGTGCCAGCAGTTTTCGGCGGGGGGGCCTGGAGACCCAGTACTTC.

The V gene is TRBV5-1, the J gene TRBJ1-4; no clear D. The germline V gene encodes CDR1 SGHRS and CDR2 YFSETQ. The CDR3 is made up of 14 amino acids. Trimming removed 4 bases at V and 4 bases at J, with 11 bases between. The CDR3, as DNA: TGCGCCAGCAGCCATTTCGGACTTAATGAAAAACTGTTTTTT. Residues: CASSHFGLNEKLFF. Complete variable domain (other parts from reference TRBV5-1 and TRBJ1-4): KAGVTQTPRYLIKTRGQQVTLSCSPISGHRSVSWYQQTPGQGLQFLFEYFSETQRNKGNFPGRFSGRQFSNSRSEMNVSTLELGDSALYLCASSHFGLNEKLFFGSGTQLSVL.

The V and J genes are TRBV2 and TRBJ2-7; D uncertain. Trimming removed 2 bases from V and 0 bases from J, with 11 bases in between. The germline V gene encodes CDR1 SNHLY and CDR2 FYNNEI. This CDR3 spans 15 amino acids. DNA of the CDR3: TGTGCCAGCAGTGAATCCCCCGGGTCCTCCTACGAGCAGTACTTC. Translating gives CASSESPGSSYEQYF.

The chain uses TRBV2 and TRBJ2-5; D perhaps matches TRBD2 (5 bases). The CDR3 loop spans 12 amino acids. The germline V gene has CDR1 SNHLY and CDR2 FYNNEI. V lost 6 bases to trimming and J lost 4 bases, with 9 bases between them. The CDR3 nucleotides are TGTGCCAGCAGGGGAGCAGGAGAGACCCAGTACTTC. Protein sequence: CASRGAGETQYF.

This chain joins TRBV14 and TRBJ1-4, with no clear D. Trimming removed 2 bases from V and 8 bases from J, with 6 bases in between. The germline V gene encodes CDR1 SGHDN and CDR2 FVKESK. This CDR3 is 12 amino acids long. Here the CDR3 reads CASSQPQEKLFF. The DNA of the CDR3 is TGTGCCAGCAGCCAACCCCAGGAAAAACTGTTTTTT.

The chain recombines TRBV19 with TRBJ1-4; D uncertain. This CDR3 spans 14 amino acids. Germline values: CDR1 LNHDA, CDR2 SQIVND (reference sequence). Deletions cut 7 bases from V and 7 bases from J, with 16 bases between. CDR3 DNA sequence: TGTGCCAGTAACCCCGAACTTTCCCTTGAAAAACTGTTTTTT. Its translation is CASNPELSLEKLFF.

The chain employs TRBV6-5 and TRBJ1-1; 8 nucleotides line up with TRBD1. The germline gives CDR1 MNHEY, CDR2 SVGAGI. The trim removed 6 bases at V and 6 bases at J, leaving 6 bases unmatched. This CDR3 contains 13 residues. Written as DNA, the CDR3 is TGTGCCAGCAGCCCACAGGGGGGGGCTGAAGCTTTCTTT. Amino acids: CASSPQGGAEAFF.

The genes are TRBV2 and TRBJ2-2; no definite D call. Trimming cost V 2 bases and J 7 bases, with 11 bases left between them. The CDR3 consists of 14 residues. The germline V gene has CDR1 SNHLY and CDR2 FYNNEI. The CDR3 sequence is CASSERSFDGELFF. In DNA form, the CDR3 reads TGTGCCAGCAGTGAACGAAGCTTTGACGGGGAGCTGTTTTTT.

V usage is TRBV2 and J usage is TRBJ1-2; D not certain. The CDR3 length is 15 residues. Germline CDR1 is SNHLY and CDR2 is FYNNEI. The ends were cut back, 4 bases at V and 4 bases at J, with 16 bases in the middle. Here the CDR3 DNA reads TGTGCCAGCAGTGCCCTGAGCCAGGAACGCTATGGCTACACCTTC. It is translated as CASSALSQERYGYTF.